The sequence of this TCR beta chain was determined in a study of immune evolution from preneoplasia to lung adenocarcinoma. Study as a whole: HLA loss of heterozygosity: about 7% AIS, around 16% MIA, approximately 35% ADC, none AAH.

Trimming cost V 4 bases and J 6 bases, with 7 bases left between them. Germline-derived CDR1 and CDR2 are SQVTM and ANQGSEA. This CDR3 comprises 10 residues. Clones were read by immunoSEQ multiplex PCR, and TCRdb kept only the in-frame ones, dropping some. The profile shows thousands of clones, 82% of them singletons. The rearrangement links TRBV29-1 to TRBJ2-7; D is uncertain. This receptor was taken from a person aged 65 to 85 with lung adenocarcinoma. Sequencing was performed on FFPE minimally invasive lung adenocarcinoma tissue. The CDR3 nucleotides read TGCAGCGTTGGAGAGTCCGAGCAGTACTTC. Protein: CSVGESEQYF.